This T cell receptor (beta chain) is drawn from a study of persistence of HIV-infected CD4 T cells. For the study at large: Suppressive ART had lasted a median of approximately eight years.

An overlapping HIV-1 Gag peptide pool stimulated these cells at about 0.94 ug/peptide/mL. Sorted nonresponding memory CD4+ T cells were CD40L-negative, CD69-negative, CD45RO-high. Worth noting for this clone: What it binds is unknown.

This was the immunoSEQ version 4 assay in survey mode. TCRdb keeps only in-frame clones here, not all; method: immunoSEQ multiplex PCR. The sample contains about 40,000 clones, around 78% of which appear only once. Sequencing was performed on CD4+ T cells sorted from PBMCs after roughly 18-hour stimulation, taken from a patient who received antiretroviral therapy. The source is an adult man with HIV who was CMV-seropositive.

The CDR3 DNA follows: TGTGCCAGCAGCTTAGTTCCAGGGGGCACTTGGGGAGAGACCCAGTACTTC. It is translated as CASSLVPGGTWGETQYF. This chain joins TRBV7-2 and TRBJ2-5; TRBD1 aligns across 8 bases. V was pared by 1 base and J by 4 bases, with 11 bases of the junction left unmatched. The CDR3 runs to 17 residues. Germline assignment: CDR1 SGHTA and CDR2 FQGNSA.